The following is a TCR beta chain sequence with its context. Its target is unknown. Germline and junction disagree at one end, which may indicate a read error. This CDR3 contains 14 residues. The library came from three nested PCR rounds adapted from ARM-PCR protocols. TCRdb reprocessed the multiplex PCR reads with MiXCR, giving one entry per CDR3 protein. The table records tens of thousands of distinct CDR3 sequences, roughly 75% of them present only once. The template was RNA from unsorted bulk tissue. The data were taken from a study of tumor and adjacent non-tumor tissue in lung cancer. Notes on the study in general: Compared with tumor, normal lung showed significantly lower TCR diversity.

What was sequenced was lung tumor tissue. The sequence was obtained from a woman aged 70 to 79 with non-small cell lung cancer. This chain links TRBV12-3 or TRBV12-4 with TRBJ1-1; maybe TRBD1 (5 bases). The CDR3 loop is CATSLWGGDTEAFF. In nucleotides, the CDR3 is TGTGCCACCAGTTTGTGGGGGGGGGACACTGAAGCTTTCTTT.